This is a list of T cell receptor beta chains from one sample in a study of shared clonotypes between healthy human individuals. This table comes from immunoSEQ multiplex PCR, and its TCRdb copy is limited to in-frame clones, with some not included. The data contain some 2.1 million clones, over 85% of them singletons. Sample: naive CD8+ T cells sorted from blood. These receptors all come from a man aged 18 to 29 in good health. CDR3s include the opening cysteine and the closing phenylalanine or tryptophan. D genes are given only for firm matches.

. TRBJ2-3 TRBV30 CAWSGDWADTQYF TGTGCCTGGAGTGGGGACTGGGCAGATACGCAGTATTTT
. TRBJ1-2 TRBV5-1 CASSPGPAEGYTF TGCGCCAGCAGCCCCGGACCGGCGGAAGGCTACACCTTC
TRBD2 TRBJ2-7 TRBV27 CASSLSPAGASYEQYF TGTGCCAGCAGTTTATCTCCAGCGGGAGCCTCCTACGAGCAGTACTTC
. TRBJ2-2 TRBV4-1 CASSFPDSYNTGELFF TGCGCCAGCAGCTTTCCGGACTCTTATAACACCGGGGAGCTGTTTTTT
. TRBJ1-1 TRBV7-9 CASSLVGRGDTEAFF TGTGCCAGCAGCTTAGTAGGGAGGGGGGACACTGAAGCTTTCTTT
TRBD1 TRBJ2-7 TRBV11-2 CASSLGQGDYEQYF TGTGCCAGCAGCTTAGGGCAGGGGGACTACGAGCAGTACTTC
. TRBJ2-7 TRBV11-2 CASSLFLGGVYEQYF TGTGCCAGCAGCTTATTTTTAGGGGGGGTCTACGAGCAGTACTTC
. TRBJ1-2 TRBV19 CAIEGGYGYTF TGTGCCATCGAGGGAGGGTATGGCTACACCTTC
TRBD2 TRBJ2-7 TRBV30 CAWSGLAGGRSSYEQYF TGTGCCTGGAGCGGACTAGCGGGAGGGAGGAGCTCCTACGAGCAGTACTTC
. TRBJ1-2 TRBV11-2 CASSGGYYGYTF TGTGCCAGCAGTGGGGGGTACTATGGCTACACCTTC
. TRBJ1-1 TRBV14 CASSQDPLSVMAFF TGTGCCAGCAGCCAAGATCCCCTGTCGGTGATGGCTTTCTTT
TRBD1 TRBJ1-5 TRBV5-6 CASSFWGTGGFGQPQHF TGTGCCAGCAGCTTTTGGGGGACAGGGGGTTTCGGTCAGCCCCAGCATTTT
. TRBJ2-7 TRBV4-1 CASSQGWGTAGTTGEQYF TGCGCCAGCAGCCAAGGTTGGGGTACGGCAGGAACGACAGGCGAGCAGTACTTC
. TRBJ1-1 TRBV14 CASSQVDGMNTEAFF TGTGCCAGCAGCCAAGTTGATGGAATGAACACTGAAGCTTTCTTT
. TRBJ2-7 TRBV7-8 CASSLVGRVAHEQYF TGTGCCAGCAGCTTAGTGGGCAGGGTGGCCCACGAGCAGTACTTC
TRBD1 TRBJ2-1 TRBV6-5 CASSYQGAWGPDEQFF TGTGCCAGCAGTTACCAGGGGGCTTGGGGTCCCGATGAGCAGTTCTTC
. TRBJ2-1 TRBV9 CASPEMTRSVEQFF TGTGCCAGTCCAGAGATGACTAGATCCGTTGAGCAGTTCTTC
. TRBJ1-1 TRBV11-3 CASSWSPGDEAFF TGTGCCAGCAGCTGGTCCCCGGGGGATGAAGCTTTCTTT
. TRBJ1-1 TRBV4-1 CASSQEKGGTEAFF TGCGCCAGCAGCCAAGAAAAGGGCGGCACTGAAGCTTTCTTT